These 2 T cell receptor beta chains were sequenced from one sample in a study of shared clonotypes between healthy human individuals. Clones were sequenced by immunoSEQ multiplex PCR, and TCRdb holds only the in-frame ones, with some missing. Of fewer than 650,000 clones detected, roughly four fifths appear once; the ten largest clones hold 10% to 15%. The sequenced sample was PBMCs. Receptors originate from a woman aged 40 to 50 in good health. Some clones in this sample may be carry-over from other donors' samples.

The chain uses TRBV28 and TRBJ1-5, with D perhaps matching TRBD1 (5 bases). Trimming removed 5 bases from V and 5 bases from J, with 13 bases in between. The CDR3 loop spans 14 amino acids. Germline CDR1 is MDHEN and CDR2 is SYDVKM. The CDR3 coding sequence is TGTGCCAGCAGTCCCTCCGGGGGGTATCAGCCCCAGCATTTT. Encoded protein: CASSPSGGYQPQHF.

The CDR3 DNA sequence: TGTGCCAGCAGCCGCCACCAAGAGACCCAGTACTTC. Encoded protein: CASSRHQETQYF. V usage is TRBV27 and J usage is TRBJ2-5; D remains ambiguous. CDR3 size: 12 residues. Trimming took off 6 bases at V and 0 bases at J, with 5 bases between the two ends. The germline CDR1 and CDR2 sequences are MNHEY and SMNVEV (reference sequence).